The T cell receptor (beta chain) under discussion was sequenced for a study of blood T cell repertoires in COVID-19. Study-wide background: Spain, Italy and the United States supplied samples that represented acute and convalescent COVID-19. Nucleic acid was either cDNA or gDNA, and it came from T cells, B-cell-depleted T cells, or PBMCs.

The germline CDR1 and CDR2 sequences are WNHNN and SYGVQD (reference sequence). This CDR3 contains 12 residues. Trimming took off 6 bases at V and 3 bases at J, with 9 bases between the two ends. In the study's own analysis: Estimation of nucleated cell counts relied on the amplification of reference gene primers. Produced via immunoSEQ multiplex PCR; TCRdb's table is partial and in-frame only. The D gene and trimming were derived from the DNA, and the V and J assignments and clone size from that table. The top ten hold approximately 6.7% of the sample, which has 70,000 or so clones, over 80% seen once.

This receptor was taken from a woman older than 75 with active COVID-19. Sequenced sample: peripheral blood. The chain couples TRBV10-1 to TRBJ2-7, with D possibly matching TRBD2 (5 bases). The CDR3 sequence: CASRDFHYEQYF. The DNA for the CDR3 is TGCGCCAGCAGGGACTTCCACTACGAGCAGTACTTC.